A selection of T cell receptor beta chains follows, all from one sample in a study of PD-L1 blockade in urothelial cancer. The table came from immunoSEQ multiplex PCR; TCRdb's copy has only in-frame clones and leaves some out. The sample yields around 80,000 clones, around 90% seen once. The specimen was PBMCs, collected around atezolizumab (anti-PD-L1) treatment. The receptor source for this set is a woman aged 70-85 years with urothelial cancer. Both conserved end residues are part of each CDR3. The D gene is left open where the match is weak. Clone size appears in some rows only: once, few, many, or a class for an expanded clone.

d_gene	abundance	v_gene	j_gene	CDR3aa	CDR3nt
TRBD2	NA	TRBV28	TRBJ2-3	CASSRLAGANTDTQYF	TGTGCCAGCAGTCGGTTAGCGGGAGCGAACACAGATACGCAGTATTTT
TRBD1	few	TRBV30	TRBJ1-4	CAPLTGEDEKLFF	TGTGCCCCATTGACAGGGGAGGATGAAAAACTGTTTTTT
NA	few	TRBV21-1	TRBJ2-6	CASSKGGTGGPSGANVLTF	TGTGCCAGCAGCAAAGGAGGGACAGGGGGCCCCTCTGGGGCCAACGTCCTGACTTTC
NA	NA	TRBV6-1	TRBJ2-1	CASSPVGGVVNEQFF	TGTGCCAGCAGTCCGGTTGGAGGGGTGGTCAATGAGCAGTTCTTC
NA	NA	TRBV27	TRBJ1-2	CASSLSAGSNYGYTF	TGTGCCAGCAGTTTATCGGCAGGGTCAAACTATGGCTACACCTTC
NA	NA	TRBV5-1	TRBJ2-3	CASSLTSTDTQYF	TGCGCCAGCAGCTTAACTAGCACAGATACGCAGTATTTT
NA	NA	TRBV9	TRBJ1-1	CASSVDDRRAFF	TGTGCCAGCAGCGTAGATGATAGGAGGGCTTTCTTT
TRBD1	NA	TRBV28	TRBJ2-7	CASSTPGQGIEQYF	TGTGCCAGCAGTACACCGGGACAGGGGATCGAGCAGTACTTC
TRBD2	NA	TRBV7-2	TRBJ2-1	CASKNSGVSEQFF	TGTGCCAGCAAGAATAGCGGGGTGAGTGAGCAGTTCTTC
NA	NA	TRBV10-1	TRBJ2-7	CASSETGSVTGAYEQYF	TGCGCCAGCAGTGAAACTGGTTCCGTGACAGGAGCCTACGAGCAGTACTTC
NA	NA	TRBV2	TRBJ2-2	CASRADSAGELFF	TGTGCCAGCAGGGCCGACTCGGCCGGGGAGCTGTTTTTT
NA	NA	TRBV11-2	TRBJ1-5	CASSLGGFGNQPQHF	TGTGCCAGCAGCTTGGGAGGGTTCGGCAATCAGCCCCAGCATTTT
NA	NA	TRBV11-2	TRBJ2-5	CASSLGRGGVQETQYF	TGTGCCAGCAGCTTAGGGAGAGGCGGCGTCCAGGAGACCCAGTACTTC